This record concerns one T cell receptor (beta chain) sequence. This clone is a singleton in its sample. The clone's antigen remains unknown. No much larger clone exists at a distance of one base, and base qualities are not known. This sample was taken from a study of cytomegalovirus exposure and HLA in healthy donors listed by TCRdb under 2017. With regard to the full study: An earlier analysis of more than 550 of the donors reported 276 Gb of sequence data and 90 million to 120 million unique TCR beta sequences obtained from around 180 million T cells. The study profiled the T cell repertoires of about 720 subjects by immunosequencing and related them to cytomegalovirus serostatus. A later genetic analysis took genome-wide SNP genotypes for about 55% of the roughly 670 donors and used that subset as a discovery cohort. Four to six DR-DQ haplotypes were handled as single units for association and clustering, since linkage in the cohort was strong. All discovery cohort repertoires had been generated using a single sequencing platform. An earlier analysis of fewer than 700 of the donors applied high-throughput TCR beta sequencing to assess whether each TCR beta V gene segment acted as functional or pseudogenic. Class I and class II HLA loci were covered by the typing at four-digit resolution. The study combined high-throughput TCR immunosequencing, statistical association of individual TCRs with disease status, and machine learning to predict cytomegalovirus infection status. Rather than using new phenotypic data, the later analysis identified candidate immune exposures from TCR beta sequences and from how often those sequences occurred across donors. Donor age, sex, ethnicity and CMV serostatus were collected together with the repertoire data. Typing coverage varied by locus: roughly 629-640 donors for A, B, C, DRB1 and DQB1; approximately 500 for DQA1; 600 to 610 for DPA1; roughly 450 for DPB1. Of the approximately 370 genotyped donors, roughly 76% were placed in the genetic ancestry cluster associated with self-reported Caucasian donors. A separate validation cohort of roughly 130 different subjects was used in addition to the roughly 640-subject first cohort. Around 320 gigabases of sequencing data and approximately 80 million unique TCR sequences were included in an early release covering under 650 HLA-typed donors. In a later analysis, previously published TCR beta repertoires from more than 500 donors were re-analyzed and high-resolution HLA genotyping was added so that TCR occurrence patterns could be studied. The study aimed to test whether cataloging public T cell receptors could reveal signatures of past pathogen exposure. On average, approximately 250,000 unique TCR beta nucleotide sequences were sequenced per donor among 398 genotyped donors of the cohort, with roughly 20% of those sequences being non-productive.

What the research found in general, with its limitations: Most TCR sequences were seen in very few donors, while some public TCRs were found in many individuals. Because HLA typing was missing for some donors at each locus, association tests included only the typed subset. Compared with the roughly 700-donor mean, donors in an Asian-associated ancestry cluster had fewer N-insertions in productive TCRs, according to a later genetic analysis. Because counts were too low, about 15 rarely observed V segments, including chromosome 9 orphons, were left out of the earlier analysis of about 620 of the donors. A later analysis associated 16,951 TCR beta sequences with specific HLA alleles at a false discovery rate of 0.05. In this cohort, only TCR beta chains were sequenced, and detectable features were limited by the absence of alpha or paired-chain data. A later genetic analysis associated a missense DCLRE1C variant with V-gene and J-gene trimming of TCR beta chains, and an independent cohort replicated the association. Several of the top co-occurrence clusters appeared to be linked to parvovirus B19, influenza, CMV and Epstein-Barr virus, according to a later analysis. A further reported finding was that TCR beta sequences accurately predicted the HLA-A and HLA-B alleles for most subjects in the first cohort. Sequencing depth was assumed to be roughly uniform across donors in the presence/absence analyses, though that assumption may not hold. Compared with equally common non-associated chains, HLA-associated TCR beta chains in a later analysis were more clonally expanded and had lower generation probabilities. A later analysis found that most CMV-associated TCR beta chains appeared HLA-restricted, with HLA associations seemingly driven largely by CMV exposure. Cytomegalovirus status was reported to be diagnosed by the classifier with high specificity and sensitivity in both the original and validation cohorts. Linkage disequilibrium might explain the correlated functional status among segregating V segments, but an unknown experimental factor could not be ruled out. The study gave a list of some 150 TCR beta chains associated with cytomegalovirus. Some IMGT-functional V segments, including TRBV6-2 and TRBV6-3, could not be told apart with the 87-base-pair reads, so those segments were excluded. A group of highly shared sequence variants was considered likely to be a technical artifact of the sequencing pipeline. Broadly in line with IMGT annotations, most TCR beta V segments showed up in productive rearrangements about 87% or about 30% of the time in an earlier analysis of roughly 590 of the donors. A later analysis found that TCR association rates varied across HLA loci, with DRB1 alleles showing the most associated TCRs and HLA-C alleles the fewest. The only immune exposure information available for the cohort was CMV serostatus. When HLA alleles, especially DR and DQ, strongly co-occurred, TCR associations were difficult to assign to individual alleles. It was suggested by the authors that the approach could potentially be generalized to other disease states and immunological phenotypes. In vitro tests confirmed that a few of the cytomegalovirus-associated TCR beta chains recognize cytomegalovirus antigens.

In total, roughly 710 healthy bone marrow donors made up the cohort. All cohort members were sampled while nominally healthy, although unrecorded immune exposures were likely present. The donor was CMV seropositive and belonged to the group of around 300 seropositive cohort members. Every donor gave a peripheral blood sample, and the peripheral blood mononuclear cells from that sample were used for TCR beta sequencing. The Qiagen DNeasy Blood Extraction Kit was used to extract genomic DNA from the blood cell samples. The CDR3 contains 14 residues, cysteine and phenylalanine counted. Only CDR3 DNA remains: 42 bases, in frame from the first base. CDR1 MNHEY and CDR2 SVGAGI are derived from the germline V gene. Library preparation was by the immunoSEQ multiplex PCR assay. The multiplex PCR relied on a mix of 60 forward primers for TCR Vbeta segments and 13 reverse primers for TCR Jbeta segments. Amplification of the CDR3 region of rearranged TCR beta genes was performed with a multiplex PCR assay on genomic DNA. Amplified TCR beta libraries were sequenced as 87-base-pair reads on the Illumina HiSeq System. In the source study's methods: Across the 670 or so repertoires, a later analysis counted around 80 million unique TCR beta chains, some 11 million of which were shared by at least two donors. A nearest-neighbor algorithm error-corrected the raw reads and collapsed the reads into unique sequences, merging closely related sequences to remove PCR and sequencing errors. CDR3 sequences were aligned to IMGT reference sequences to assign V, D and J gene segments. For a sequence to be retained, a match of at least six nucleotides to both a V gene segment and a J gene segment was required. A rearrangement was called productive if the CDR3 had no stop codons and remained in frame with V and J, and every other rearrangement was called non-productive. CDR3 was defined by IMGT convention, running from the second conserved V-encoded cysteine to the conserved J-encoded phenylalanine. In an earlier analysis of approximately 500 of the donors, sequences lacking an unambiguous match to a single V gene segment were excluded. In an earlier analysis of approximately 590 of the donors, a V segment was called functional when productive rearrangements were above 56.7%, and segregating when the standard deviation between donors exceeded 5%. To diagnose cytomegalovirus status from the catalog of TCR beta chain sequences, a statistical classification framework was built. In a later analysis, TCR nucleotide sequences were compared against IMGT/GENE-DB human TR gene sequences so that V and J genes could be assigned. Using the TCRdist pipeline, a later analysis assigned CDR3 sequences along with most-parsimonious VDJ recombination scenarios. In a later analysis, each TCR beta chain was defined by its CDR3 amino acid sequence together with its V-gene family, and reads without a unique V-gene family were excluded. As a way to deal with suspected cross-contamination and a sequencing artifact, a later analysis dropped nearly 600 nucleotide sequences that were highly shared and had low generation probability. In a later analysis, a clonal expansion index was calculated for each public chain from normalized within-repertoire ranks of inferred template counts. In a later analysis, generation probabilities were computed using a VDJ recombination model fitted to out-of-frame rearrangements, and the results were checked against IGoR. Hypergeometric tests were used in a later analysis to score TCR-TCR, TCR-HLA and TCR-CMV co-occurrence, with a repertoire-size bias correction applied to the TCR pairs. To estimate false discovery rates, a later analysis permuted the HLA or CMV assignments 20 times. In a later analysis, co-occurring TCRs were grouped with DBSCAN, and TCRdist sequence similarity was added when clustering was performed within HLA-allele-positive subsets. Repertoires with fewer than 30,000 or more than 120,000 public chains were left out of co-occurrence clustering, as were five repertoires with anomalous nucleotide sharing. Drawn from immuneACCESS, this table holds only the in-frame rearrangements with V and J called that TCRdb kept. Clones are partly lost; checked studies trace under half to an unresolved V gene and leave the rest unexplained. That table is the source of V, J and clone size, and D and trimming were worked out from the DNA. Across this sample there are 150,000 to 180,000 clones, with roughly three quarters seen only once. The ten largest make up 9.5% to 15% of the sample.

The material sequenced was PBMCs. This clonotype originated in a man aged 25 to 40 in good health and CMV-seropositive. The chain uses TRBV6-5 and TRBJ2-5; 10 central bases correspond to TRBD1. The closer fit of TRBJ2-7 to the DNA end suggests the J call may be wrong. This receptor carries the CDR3 CASSSPGQGYEQYF. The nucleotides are TGTGCCAGCAGTTCCCCGGGACAGGGGTACGAGCAGTACTTC.